The rows below give T cell receptor beta chains drawn from one sample of a study of early T cells in non-severe SARS-CoV-2 infection. MiXCR was run by TCRdb on the 5' RACE reads, yielding one entry per CDR3 protein. The repertoire consists of 80,000 to 95,000 distinct CDR3 sequences, with roughly 13% occurring once and the leading ten covering 1.4%. Sequenced material: whole blood. All receptors derive from an adult who was a healthcare worker with PCR-confirmed SARS-CoV-2 infection or an uninfected control (not recorded which). Each CDR3 is given with its conserved first and last residue. A D gene is named only where the DNA matches it firmly. Not every row has a clone size; where given, it reads once, few, many or a size class.

d_gene: NA; v_gene: TRBV4-3; abundance: many; j_gene: TRBJ1-6; CDR3nt: TGCGCCAGCAGCCAAGATCGTGAAGGGGTTAGCGGCTATAATTCACCCCTCCACTTT; CDR3aa: CASSQDREGVSGYNSPLHF
d_gene: TRBD1; v_gene: TRBV10-1; abundance: many; j_gene: TRBJ1-6; CDR3nt: TGCGCCAGCGGAGCTCCCCGACAGGGTGATAATTCACCCCTCCACTTT; CDR3aa: CASGAPRQGDNSPLHF
d_gene: TRBD1; v_gene: TRBV7-2; abundance: many; j_gene: TRBJ1-2; CDR3nt: TGTGCCAGCAGCCACAACACAGGGGACTATGGCTACACCTTC; CDR3aa: CASSHNTGDYGYTF
d_gene: TRBD2; v_gene: TRBV7-2; abundance: NA; j_gene: TRBJ2-7; CDR3nt: TGTGCCAGCAGCTTAGAAGCGGGGGGTTTAAGCTCCTACGAGCAGTACTTC; CDR3aa: CASSLEAGGLSSYEQYF
d_gene: NA; v_gene: TRBV30; abundance: many; j_gene: TRBJ1-1; CDR3nt: TGTGCCTGGAGTGTGGGGGCGAACACTGAAGCTTTCTTT; CDR3aa: CAWSVGANTEAFF
d_gene: NA; v_gene: TRBV6-5; abundance: NA; j_gene: TRBJ2-3; CDR3nt: TGTGCCAGCAGTTACTCCGGGGGATCTACAGATACGCAGTATTTT; CDR3aa: CASSYSGGSTDTQYF
d_gene: NA; v_gene: TRBV7-9; abundance: few; j_gene: TRBJ1-3; CDR3nt: TGTGCCAGCAGCCCCCTAACGGGAAACACCATATATTTT; CDR3aa: CASSPLTGNTIYF
d_gene: NA; v_gene: TRBV6-5; abundance: few; j_gene: TRBJ2-7; CDR3nt: TGTGCCAGCAGGCCCCCCGCCGGGCTCGACGAGCAGTACTTC; CDR3aa: CASRPPAGLDEQYF
d_gene: TRBD1; v_gene: TRBV3-1; abundance: few; j_gene: TRBJ2-5; CDR3nt: TGTGCCAGCAGCCAGGGAACAGGGGCGGATGAGACCCAGTACTTC; CDR3aa: CASSQGTGADETQYF
d_gene: TRBD2; v_gene: TRBV11-2; abundance: NA; j_gene: TRBJ2-1; CDR3nt: TGTGCCAGCAGCTTAGTGGAGGGACTAGCGGTCAATGAGCAGTTCTTC; CDR3aa: CASSLVEGLAVNEQFF
d_gene: NA; v_gene: TRBV29-1; abundance: NA; j_gene: TRBJ2-7; CDR3nt: TGCAGCGGGTCAGGGGTTAACGAGCAGTACTTC; CDR3aa: CSGSGVNEQYF
d_gene: NA; v_gene: TRBV18; abundance: NA; j_gene: TRBJ1-3; CDR3nt: TGTGCCAGCTCATTTGGAGACACCATATATTTT; CDR3aa: CASSFGDTIYF
d_gene: TRBD1; v_gene: TRBV20-1; abundance: few; j_gene: TRBJ1-5; CDR3nt: TGCAGTGCTAGAGCCGACATGGGACAGCAAAATCAGCCCCAGCATTTT; CDR3aa: CSARADMGQQNQPQHF
d_gene: NA; v_gene: TRBV12-3/TRBV12-4; abundance: few; j_gene: TRBJ2-5; CDR3nt: TGTGCCAGCAGTTTATCAGGAACCGAGACCCAGTACTTC; CDR3aa: CASSLSGTETQYF
d_gene: NA; v_gene: TRBV5-5; abundance: NA; j_gene: TRBJ1-1; CDR3nt: TGTGCCAGCACCCCCCCACCGGGGGGCCCTGAAGCTTTCTTT; CDR3aa: CASTPPPGGPEAFF
d_gene: NA; v_gene: TRBV6-1; abundance: many; j_gene: TRBJ1-1; CDR3nt: TGTGCCAGCAGTGAACACCCTGAAGCTTTCTTT; CDR3aa: CASSEHPEAFF
d_gene: TRBD1; v_gene: TRBV6-6; abundance: few; j_gene: TRBJ2-2; CDR3nt: TGTGCCAGCAGTTACCCGGACAGGGTGGACACCGGGGAGCTGTTTTTT; CDR3aa: CASSYPDRVDTGELFF
d_gene: TRBD2; v_gene: TRBV4-2; abundance: NA; j_gene: TRBJ2-2; CDR3nt: TGTGCCAGCAGCCACTCCGGGACTAGCGTCTTCAACGGGGAGCTGTTTTTT; CDR3aa: CASSHSGTSVFNGELFF
d_gene: TRBD2; v_gene: TRBV20-1; abundance: many; j_gene: TRBJ2-1; CDR3nt: TGCAGTGCTAGTCGCGGGGGTTACAATGAGCAGTTCTTC; CDR3aa: CSASRGGYNEQFF
d_gene: NA; v_gene: TRBV12-3/TRBV12-4; abundance: NA; j_gene: TRBJ2-5; CDR3nt: TGTGCCAGCAGCTACGGCAATCCGTGGGAGACCCAGTACTTC; CDR3aa: CASSYGNPWETQYF
d_gene: NA; v_gene: TRBV7-6; abundance: NA; j_gene: TRBJ2-7; CDR3nt: TGTGCCAGCAGCTTAAATTCGGGACACACCTACGAGCAGTACTTC; CDR3aa: CASSLNSGHTYEQYF
d_gene: NA; v_gene: TRBV7-2; abundance: NA; j_gene: TRBJ2-1; CDR3nt: TGTGCCATTAGACTAGGGACAACGAGCTCCTACAATGAGCAGTTCTTC; CDR3aa: CAIRLGTTSSYNEQFF
d_gene: NA; v_gene: TRBV21-1; abundance: few; j_gene: TRBJ2-7; CDR3nt: TGTGCCAGCAGCAACCCAAGGGCGGGACTGGGCGAGCAGTACTTC; CDR3aa: CASSNPRAGLGEQYF
d_gene: NA; v_gene: TRBV2; abundance: few; j_gene: TRBJ1-5; CDR3nt: TGTGCCAGCAGCCAGTTCAATCAGCCCCAGCATTTT; CDR3aa: CASSQFNQPQHF
d_gene: TRBD1; v_gene: TRBV20-1; abundance: NA; j_gene: TRBJ2-3; CDR3nt: TGCAGTGCCCTGGACAGGGTGGGGGATACGCAGTATTTT; CDR3aa: CSALDRVGDTQYF
d_gene: NA; v_gene: TRBV6-1; abundance: many; j_gene: TRBJ2-2; CDR3nt: TGTGCCAGCAGTGGAAAGGCGGACACCGGGGAGCTGTTTTTT; CDR3aa: CASSGKADTGELFF
d_gene: TRBD1; v_gene: TRBV12-5; abundance: few; j_gene: TRBJ1-4; CDR3nt: TGTGCTAGTGCGCCGACAGGGGCAGGAAAACTGTTTTTT; CDR3aa: CASAPTGAGKLFF
d_gene: TRBD2; v_gene: TRBV7-9; abundance: many; j_gene: TRBJ2-5; CDR3nt: TGTGCCAGCAGCTTTTCTACTAGCGGGGGAGAGACCCAGTACTTC; CDR3aa: CASSFSTSGGETQYF
d_gene: NA; v_gene: TRBV7-6; abundance: few; j_gene: TRBJ1-1; CDR3nt: TGTGCCAGCAGCTTGGACCCCCCCACCACTGAAGCTTTCTTT; CDR3aa: CASSLDPPTTEAFF
d_gene: NA; v_gene: TRBV5-4; abundance: few; j_gene: TRBJ2-1; CDR3nt: TGTGCCAGCAGCGACCGGCCGGGGGCAGGTTACAATGAGCAGTTCTTC; CDR3aa: CASSDRPGAGYNEQFF
d_gene: NA; v_gene: TRBV14; abundance: many; j_gene: TRBJ2-6; CDR3nt: TGTGCCAGCAGCCAAGGGCGGCAAAGAGGCTTCCAGGCTGGGGCCAACGTCCTGACTTTC; CDR3aa: CASSQGRQRGFQAGANVLTF
d_gene: NA; v_gene: TRBV7-9; abundance: few; j_gene: TRBJ1-1; CDR3nt: TGTGCCAGCAGCTTATCTGCGAACACTGAAGCTTTCTTT; CDR3aa: CASSLSANTEAFF
d_gene: TRBD2; v_gene: TRBV11-2; abundance: NA; j_gene: TRBJ2-2; CDR3nt: TGTGCCAGCAGCTTAAGCGGGGGGACCGGGGAGCTGTTTTTT; CDR3aa: CASSLSGGTGELFF
d_gene: TRBD1; v_gene: TRBV3-1; abundance: NA; j_gene: TRBJ1-1; CDR3nt: TGTGCCAGCAGCCCCTTGGACAGGCCGAACACTGAAGCTTTCTTT; CDR3aa: CASSPLDRPNTEAFF
d_gene: TRBD2; v_gene: TRBV10-3; abundance: NA; j_gene: TRBJ2-5; CDR3nt: TGTGCCATCGGAGGGAGGGGAGAGACCCAGTACTTC; CDR3aa: CAIGGRGETQYF
d_gene: NA; v_gene: TRBV12-3/TRBV12-4; abundance: NA; j_gene: TRBJ1-5; CDR3nt: TGTGCCAGCAGCCATGGCAGGGCAAATCAGCCCCAGCATTTT; CDR3aa: CASSHGRANQPQHF
d_gene: NA; v_gene: TRBV7-2; abundance: many; j_gene: TRBJ1-5; CDR3nt: TGTGCCAGCAGCCCGGCAACGAGCCAGGGCCATCAGCCCCAGCATTTT; CDR3aa: CASSPATSQGHQPQHF
d_gene: NA; v_gene: TRBV11-2; abundance: NA; j_gene: TRBJ1-2; CDR3nt: TGTGCCAGCAGCTTAGTCCTCCCGGGACAATTCTTC; CDR3aa: CASSLVLPGQFF